This T cell receptor beta chain was retrieved from a study of blood T cells in healthy people across ages. Findings and limits, study-wide: Naive and antigen-experienced cells were not separated, limiting conclusive comparison. Significant beta diversity loss was already apparent by age around 36, declining roughly linearly.

On this clonotype: Its specificity is not known.

The use of a sample-barcoded 5' primer and a J-beta primer mix characterized a second PCR of about 7 to 12 cycles. Each of the cDNA molecules was tagged by a template-switch adaptor with 12 random nucleotides. TCRdb independently ran MiXCR on the 5' RACE reads; one entry per CDR3 protein. The sample records under 1 million distinct CDR3 sequences, around 45% being singletons. Deletions cut 8 bases from V and 0 bases from J, with 11 bases between. This CDR3 comprises 14 residues. Germline lookup yields CDR1 MNHEY and CDR2 SVGEGT. Input material: blood. This TCR was recovered from a man aged 55 to 70 in good health. The V call is TRBV6-2 or TRBV6-3, the J call TRBJ2-1; possibly TRBD1 or TRBD2 for D (5 bases each). The CDR3 DNA reads as TGTGCCAGCGGGACGCTTAGCTCCTACAATGAGCAGTTCTTC. Residues: CASGTLSSYNEQFF.